The T cell receptor (beta chain) under discussion was sequenced for a study of T cell responses to AZD1222 COVID-19 vaccine. Study observations and caveats: Unmutated variant regions are reportedly the target of nearly half of TCRs that are spike-specific. It should be noted that donors were predominantly white British and more often female, and clonal diversity was possibly underestimated.

As for this clone: Its antigen is unidentified.

The CDR3 contains 16 residues. The V gene's germline CDR1 is SGHTS and CDR2 YDEGEE. The V end lost 1 base, the J end lost 0 bases, and 13 bases lay between the germline ends. Profiling relied on immunoSEQ multiplex PCR, and the TCRdb table lists in-frame clones only, not all of them. The sample carries approximately 130,000 clones, over 90% recorded once. The chain combines TRBV5-8 with TRBJ1-2; D ambiguous. Material: peripheral blood, obtained on day 0 of AZD1222 vaccination. The receptor comes from an adult in good health. The CDR3 bases are TGTGCCAGCAGCTTGTGGAGCACGTTAGCTAACTATGGCTACACCTTC. Encoded protein: CASSLWSTLANYGYTF.